This passage covers 11 T cell receptor beta chains from one sample sequenced in a study of T cell responses to AZD1222 COVID-19 vaccine. Assay used: immunoSEQ multiplex PCR; TCRdb lists only in-frame clones, some missing. The sample lists about 91,000 clones, 88% occurring once. Sequenced here: peripheral blood, sampled on day 0 of AZD1222 vaccination. The receptors were gathered from an adult in good health.

A few counts support this clone. The chain has TRBV6-5 and TRBJ2-7; tentative D call: TRBD1 (6 bases). Trimming removed 5 bases from V and 2 bases from J, with 10 bases in between. CDR1 and CDR2 (germline): MNHEY, SVGAGI. The CDR3 totals 13 residues. The CDR3 sequence: CASSQDRTYEQYF. The CDR3 DNA follows: TGTGCCAGCAGTCAGGACAGAACCTACGAGCAGTACTTC.

V gene TRBV30 combines with J gene TRBJ1-3; D not certain. Germline CDR1 and CDR2: GTSNPN and SVGIG (reference sequence). Trimming shortened V by 2 bases and J by 0 bases, and 11 bases separated the two germline ends. This CDR3 has 15 amino acids. CDR3 amino acids: CAWSCDCDSGNTIYF. The CDR3 DNA follows: TGTGCCTGGAGTTGTGACTGCGACTCTGGAAACACCATATATTTT. Together with reference TRBV30 and TRBJ1-3, the CDR3 gives the full variable domain: SQTIHQWPATLVQPVGSPLSLECTVEGTSNPNLYWYRQAAGRGLQLLFYSVGIGQISSEVPQNLSASRPQDRQFILSSKKLLLSDSGFYLCAWSCDCDSGNTIYFGEGSWLTVV.

The chain couples TRBV28 to TRBJ1-2, with a tentative D call TRBD1 (5 bases). The CDR3 covers 13 residues. The germline CDR1 and CDR2 sequences are MDHEN and SYDVKM. Trimming left V 1 base short and J 7 bases short, with 10 bases between. The CDR3: CASSLSGIRGYTF. The CDR3 coding sequence is TGTGCCAGCAGTTTATCAGGGATTCGTGGCTACACCTTC.

The rearrangement links TRBV28 to TRBJ1-5; weak D call: TRBD1 (6 bases). This CDR3 is built from 15 residues. Trimming cost V 0 bases and J 3 bases, with 9 bases left between them. CDR1 is MDHEN, CDR2 SYDVKM, per germline. CDR3 in amino acids: CASSLWGAANQPQHF. Written as DNA, the CDR3 is TGTGCCAGCAGTTTATGGGGGGCTGCCAATCAGCCCCAGCATTTT.

This clone was observed a few times. The CDR3 sequence: CATTNSAGNHEQFF. For the CDR3, the DNA is TGTGCCACCACCAATTCCGCGGGGAACCATGAGCAGTTCTTC. The genes are TRBV19 and TRBJ2-1, with a possible D match to TRBD2 (6 bases). This CDR3 region has 14 residues. Germline-derived CDR1 and CDR2 are LNHDA and SQIVND (reference sequence). The ends were cut back, 10 bases at V and 8 bases at J, with 21 bases in the middle.

This chain links TRBV2 with TRBJ1-3; perhaps TRBD1 as D (5 bases). The germline V gene has CDR1 SNHLY and CDR2 FYNNEI. This CDR3 spans 17 amino acids. Trimming stripped 4 bases from V and 0 bases from J, with 16 bases between. The CDR3 nucleotides are TGTGCCAGCAGTGTCCTGCTTGGGGGACGCTCTGGAAACACCATATATTTT. It translates to CASSVLLGGRSGNTIYF.

V usage is TRBV5-1 and J usage is TRBJ2-7; 8 positions match TRBD1. Trimming cost V 3 bases and J 6 bases; bases outside gene matches: 8. The CDR3 totals 14 residues. Germline V gene lookup returns CDR1 SGHRS and CDR2 YFSETQ. The CDR3 DNA follows: TGCGCCAGCAGCTCTCCGACAGGGGACAGCGAGCAGTACTTC. Its protein is CASSSPTGDSEQYF.

This clone was observed a single time. The chain combines TRBV6-2 or TRBV6-3 with TRBJ1-4, with a possible D match to TRBD1 (6 bases). V lost 2 bases and J lost 4, with 14 bases in between. Germline lookup yields CDR1 MNHEY and CDR2 SVGEGT. The CDR3 runs 16 residues. The CDR3 loop is CASSYGRGAGNEKLFF. The CDR3 DNA follows: TGTGCCAGCAGTTACGGACGGGGGGCCGGTAATGAAAAACTGTTTTTT.

This clone was observed once. The chain carries TRBV19 and TRBJ2-1; 11 nucleotides align to TRBD1. This CDR3 spans 16 amino acids. The V gene end was trimmed by 5 bases and the J gene end by 4 bases; junction bases not matched to a gene: 7. Germline CDR1 reads LNHDA; CDR2 reads SQIVND (reference sequence). The CDR3 DNA follows: TGTGCCAGTAGTCCCCGGGACAGGGGGGGTTACAATGAGCAGTTCTTC. Its translation is CASSPRDRGGYNEQFF.

The chain links TRBV28 to TRBJ1-1; D is undetermined. Trimming left V 3 bases short and J 6 bases short, with 8 bases between. Per germline, CDR1 MDHEN and CDR2 SYDVKM. The CDR3 sequence is 12 residues long. The CDR3 bases are TGTGCCAGCAGTTTGGTAGGCGCTGAAGCTTTCTTT. This sequence encodes CASSLVGAEAFF.

V gene TRBV5-1 combines with J gene TRBJ2-1; 11 nucleotides agree with TRBD2. J lost 4 bases, V lost 5 bases, and 8 bases had no gene match. CDR3 length: 16 amino acids. Germline lookup yields CDR1 SGHRS and CDR2 YFSETQ. The CDR3 spells CASRRSSGREYNEQFF. CDR3 sequence (DNA): TGCGCCAGCAGACGAAGTAGCGGGAGGGAATACAATGAGCAGTTCTTC.